The 5 T cell receptor beta chains below all came from one sample that was sequenced in a study of patients and donors after allogeneic stem cell transplantation. TCRdb recomputed calls from the RT-PCR reads with MiXCR, one row per CDR3 protein. The table lists about a million distinct CDR3 sequences, approximately 19% of them singletons. Sequencing input: blood, either unsorted or a sorted T cell fraction (not recorded which). These receptors all come from a human donor who was either an allogeneic HSCT recipient or a stem cell or donor lymphocyte infusion donor (not recorded which). It is not recorded whose cells these are; they may come from a transplant donor.

The chain links TRBV7-9 to TRBJ2-2; 9 nucleotides line up with TRBD1. With 2 bases clipped from V and 7 bases from J, the junction kept 5 bases outside the gene matches. The CDR3 sequence is 15 residues long. The germline V gene has CDR1 SEHNR and CDR2 FQNEAQ (reference sequence). CDR3: CASSLLQGASGELFF. For the CDR3, the DNA is TGTGCCAGCAGCTTACTACAGGGGGCCAGCGGGGAGCTGTTTTTT.

This clonotype was observed a few times. This chain connects TRBV7-6 to TRBJ2-2, with a tentative D call TRBD1 (6 bases). V was cut by 5 bases and J by 5 bases, with 18 bases left in between. This CDR3 comprises 16 residues. In germline, CDR1 is SGHVS, CDR2 FNYEAQ. CDR3 sequence reads: CASSPYRDGSTGELFF. As DNA, the CDR3 is TGTGCCAGCAGCCCGTACAGGGATGGGAGTACCGGGGAGCTGTTTTTT.

V is TRBV5-1 and J is TRBJ2-7, with 7 bases lining up with TRBD1. The CDR3 sequence is 16 residues long. Germline trimming cut 4 bases from V and 2 bases from J; bases unmatched to any gene: 12. CDR1 and CDR2 (germline): SGHRS, YFSETQ. CDR3 sequence: CASSRPIRDRAYEQYF. Written as DNA, the CDR3 is TGCGCCAGCAGCAGACCTATTCGGGACAGAGCCTACGAGCAGTACTTC.

The chain joins TRBV4-2 to TRBJ2-5; 10 bases fit TRBD1. Germline V gives CDR1 LGHNA, CDR2 YNFKEQ. Trimming cost V 4 bases and J 2 bases; bases outside gene matches: 13. The CDR3 sequence is 18 residues long. The CDR3 region is CASSPVLPDRGAQETQYF. The CDR3, as DNA: TGTGCCAGCAGCCCGGTCCTACCGGACAGGGGGGCACAAGAGACCCAGTACTTC.

This chain links TRBV5-1 with TRBJ2-1; TRBD2 matches at 8 bases. The germline CDR1 and CDR2 sequences are SGHRS and YFSETQ. This CDR3 is 15 amino acids long. Trimming cost V 4 bases and J 10 bases; bases outside gene matches: 13. The CDR3 region is CASSSSLTSVKEQFF. The CDR3 DNA sequence: TGCGCCAGCAGCAGCAGCCTGACTAGCGTGAAAGAGCAGTTCTTC.